This T cell receptor gamma chain was recorded in a study of human gamma delta and Vdelta1 T cells. Whole-study findings and limits: Acute myeloid leukemia was reportedly broadly targeted by polyclonal Delta One T cells.

This clone was seen more than once but under ten times. Its target is not known. TCRdb fed the PCR reads into CATT to redo clone calling. The data show about 8,700 gamma-chain clones, 45% to 55% seen once. V shed 3 bases and J 6 bases; nucleotides not matched to a gene: 5. CDR3 length: 12 residues. From germline, CDR1 is EGSNGY and CDR2 YDSYNSKV. The sequencing input was Vdelta1 gamma-delta T cells from blood grown in culture (DOT cells). The chain carries TRGV2 and TRGJ1 or TRGJ2. This TCR was recovered from a human donor in good health. The CDR3 DNA reads as TGTGCCACCTGGGACAGGGCTTATAAGAAACTCTTT. This sequence encodes CATWDRAYKKLF.